This section outlines one T cell receptor beta chain sequence together with its context. This clonotype was counted a few times. The antigen this receptor binds is unknown. The record has no base qualities; no much larger clone is one base away. Ophthalmopathy patients had moderately to severely active disease, Clinical Activity Score of at least 3, NOSPECS grade of at least 4, and duration under 3 months. Exclusion was applied to patients with uncontrolled infections, other autoimmune diseases, pregnancy or lactation. Diagnoses were based on clinical symptoms, serum thyroxine and TRAb, thyroid ultrasound and orbital computed tomography. PBMCs were isolated from 7.5 to 10 ml of fresh peripheral blood by Ficoll-Paque density gradient centrifugation. Total RNA was extracted with Trizol reagent, and quality was checked on an Agilent 2100 Bioanalyzer. The TCR beta CDR3 regions were amplified from the RNA transcripts. The first round of RT-PCR for the TCR CDR3 was performed with the HTBI primer set and the Qiagen OneStep RT-PCR kit. Libraries were constructed in a second round of multiplex PCR, after which size selection and purification were performed. Sequencing of the libraries was done on an Illumina HiSeq2000 using paired-end 100 bp reads. In the source study's methods: SOAPnuke was used to process the raw data, throwing out any read that contained adapters or uncalled bases, had a mean Phred below 15, or lacked an exact constant-primer or identifier match. High-quality paired reads were merged using COPE v1.2.5, and each unique nucleotide sequence was defined as a clonotype. MiTCR v1.1 was used to align clonotypes to the IMGT TRBV, TRBD and TRBJ reference segments. Analysis was restricted to V-J combinations with a frequency above 0.0001, which covered roughly 99% of repertoires. The TCS score was defined as F50 (clonal expansion) divided by E x V (chaos), with BLOSUM62-based TCRdist calculated between CDR3 peptides within each V-J. Welch's t-statistics and random forest reduced around 550 V-J features to 10 to 15, which were used in a naive Bayes classifier (R e1071). TCRdb reworked the public reads: Q25 trimming with fastp, MiXCR clone assembly, productive beta chains retained. Records with the same CDR3 protein are collapsed into one entry carrying the most frequent genes and DNA. TCRdb, rather than the study authors, made the V and J calls. This sample is represented by 500,000 to 550,000 distinct CDR3 sequences; 20% of them were singletons. About half of the sample belongs to the ten largest clones.

This entry belongs to a study of T cells in Graves' hyperthyroidism and ophthalmopathy (dated by TCRdb to between 2019 and 2020). For the study in its entirety: Peripheral blood was sampled at the time of initial diagnosis, prior to any treatment. To identify distinguishing TCR V-J signatures, a discovery cohort of around 100 patients was used, comprising under 45 with Graves' ophthalmopathy and some 60 with stable Graves' hyperthyroidism. An independent validation cohort of 18 to 20 hyperthyroidism patients and about 15 patients who later progressed to ophthalmopathy tested prospective prediction of ophthalmopathy. For training and testing, the 100 or so patients in the discovery cohort were randomly divided in a 7:3 ratio. The study also compared thyroid tissue and blood T-cell repertoires from five or six Graves' hyperthyroidism patients. After sampling, hyperthyroidism patients received methimazole starting at 30 mg daily, and ophthalmopathy patients received high-dose intravenous methylprednisolone. According to the paper, TCR Vbeta CDR3 sequencing was carried out on over 130 peripheral blood samples, which came from under 50 ophthalmopathy, around 75 hyperthyroidism and roughly 17 progressor patients.

The paper's findings and limits, for the study overall: In cross-validation, a model built on a 13 V-J signature told ophthalmopathy apart from stable hyperthyroidism with 87.88% sensitivity and roughly 81% specificity, and in testing the same model reached 80%/75%. Sample size was not statistically predetermined, and blinding of investigators to group allocation was not performed. Most expanded thyroid clonotypes (frequency above 0.001) were also detected in blood, suggesting blood repertoires may reflect thyroid immune responses. In validation, progression to ophthalmopathy was predicted by the model with 70.59% sensitivity and just over 72% specificity, a median of about 6.8 months before onset.

From the cysteine through the phenylalanine, the CDR3 covers 16 amino acids. CDR3 DNA only is kept here, 48 bases in frame from base 1. The CDR1 and CDR2 encoded by the germline V gene are MNHEY and SVGEGT. V lost 5 bases and J lost 4 bases, and the count of bases not matched to a germline gene is 10. The specimen sequenced was blood. The receptor was isolated from a man in his forties or fifties with Graves' ophthalmopathy. This sequence uses TRBV6-2 or TRBV6-3 and TRBJ2-1; TRBD2 fits 8 bases in the junction. This receptor has the CDR3 CASSPHSGGGYNEQFF. The DNA reads TGTGCCAGCAGTCCCCATTCAGGCGGGGGGTACAATGAGCAGTTCTTC.